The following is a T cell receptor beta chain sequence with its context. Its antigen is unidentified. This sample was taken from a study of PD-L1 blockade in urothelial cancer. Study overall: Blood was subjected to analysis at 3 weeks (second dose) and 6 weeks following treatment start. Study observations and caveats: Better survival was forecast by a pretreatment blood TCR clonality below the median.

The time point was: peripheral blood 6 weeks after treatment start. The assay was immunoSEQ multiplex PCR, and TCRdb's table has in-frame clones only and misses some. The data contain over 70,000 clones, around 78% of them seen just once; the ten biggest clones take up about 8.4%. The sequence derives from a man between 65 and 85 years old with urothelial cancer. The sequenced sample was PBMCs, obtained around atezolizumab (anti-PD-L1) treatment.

CDR3 DNA sequence: TGTGCCTGGAGTCCTCTGACCGGGGAGCTGTTTTTT. Amino acids: CAWSPLTGELFF. V and J are TRBV30 and TRBJ2-2; D gene ambiguous. V was clipped by 2 bases and J by 5 bases, with 6 bases between them. CDR3 length: 12 amino acids. Germline assignment: CDR1 GTSNPN and CDR2 SVGIG (reference sequence).